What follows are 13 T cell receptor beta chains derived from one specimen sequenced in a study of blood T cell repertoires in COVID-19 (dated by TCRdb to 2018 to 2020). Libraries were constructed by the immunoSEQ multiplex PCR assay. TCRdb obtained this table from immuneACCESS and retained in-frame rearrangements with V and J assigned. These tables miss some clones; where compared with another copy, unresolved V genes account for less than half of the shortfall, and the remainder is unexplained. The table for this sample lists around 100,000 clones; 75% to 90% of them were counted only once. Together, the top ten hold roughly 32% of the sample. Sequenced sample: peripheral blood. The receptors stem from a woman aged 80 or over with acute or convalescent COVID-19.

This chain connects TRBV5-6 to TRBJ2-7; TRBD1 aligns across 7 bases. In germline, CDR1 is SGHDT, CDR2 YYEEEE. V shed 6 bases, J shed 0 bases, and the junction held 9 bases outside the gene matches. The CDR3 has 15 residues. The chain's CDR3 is CASTSLGTASYEQYF. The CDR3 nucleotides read TGTGCCAGCACCTCTCTCGGGACAGCCTCCTACGAGCAGTACTTC.

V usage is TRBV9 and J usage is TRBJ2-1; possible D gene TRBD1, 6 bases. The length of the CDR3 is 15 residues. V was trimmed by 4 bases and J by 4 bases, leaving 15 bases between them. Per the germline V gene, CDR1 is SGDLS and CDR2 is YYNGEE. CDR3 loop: CASSQRQDYYNEQFF. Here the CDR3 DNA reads TGTGCCAGCAGCCAACGACAGGATTATTACAATGAGCAGTTCTTC.

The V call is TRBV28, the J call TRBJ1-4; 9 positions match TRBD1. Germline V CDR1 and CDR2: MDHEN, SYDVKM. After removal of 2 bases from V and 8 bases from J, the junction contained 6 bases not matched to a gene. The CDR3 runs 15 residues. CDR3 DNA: TGTGCCAGCAGTTTAGGGGGACAGGGTGGCGAAAAACTGTTTTTT. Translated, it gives CASSLGGQGGEKLFF.

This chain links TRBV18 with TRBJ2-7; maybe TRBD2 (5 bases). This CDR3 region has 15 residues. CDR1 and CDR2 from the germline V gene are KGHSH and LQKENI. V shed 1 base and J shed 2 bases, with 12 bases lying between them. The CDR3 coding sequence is TGTGCCAGCTCACCACTGGGATACGGGACCTACGAGCAGTACTTC. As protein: CASSPLGYGTYEQYF.

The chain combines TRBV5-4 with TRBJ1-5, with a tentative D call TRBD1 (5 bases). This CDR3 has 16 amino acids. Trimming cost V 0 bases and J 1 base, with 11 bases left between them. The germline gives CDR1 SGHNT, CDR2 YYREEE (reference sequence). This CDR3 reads CASSLGGDTSNQPQHF. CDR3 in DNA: TGTGCCAGCAGCTTGGGGGGGGATACCAGCAATCAGCCCCAGCATTTT.

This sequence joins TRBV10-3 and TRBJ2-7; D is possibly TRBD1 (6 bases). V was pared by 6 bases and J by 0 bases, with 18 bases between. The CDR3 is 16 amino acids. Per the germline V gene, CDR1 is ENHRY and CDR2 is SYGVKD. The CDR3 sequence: CAISPGVGIGSYEQYF. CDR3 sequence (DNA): TGTGCCATCAGCCCAGGGGTGGGAATCGGCTCCTACGAGCAGTACTTC.

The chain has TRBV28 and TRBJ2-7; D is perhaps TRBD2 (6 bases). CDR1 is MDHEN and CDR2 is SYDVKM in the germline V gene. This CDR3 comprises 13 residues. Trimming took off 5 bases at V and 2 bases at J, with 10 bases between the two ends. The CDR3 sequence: CASSLRETYEQYF. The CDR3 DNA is TGTGCCAGCAGTCTCCGGGAGACCTACGAGCAGTACTTC.

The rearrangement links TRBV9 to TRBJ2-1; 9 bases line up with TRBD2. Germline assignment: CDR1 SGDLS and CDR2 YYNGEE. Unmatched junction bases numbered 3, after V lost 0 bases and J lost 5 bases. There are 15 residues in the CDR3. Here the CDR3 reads CASSVAVAGDNEQFF. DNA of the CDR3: TGTGCCAGCAGCGTAGCGGTAGCGGGAGACAATGAGCAGTTCTTC.

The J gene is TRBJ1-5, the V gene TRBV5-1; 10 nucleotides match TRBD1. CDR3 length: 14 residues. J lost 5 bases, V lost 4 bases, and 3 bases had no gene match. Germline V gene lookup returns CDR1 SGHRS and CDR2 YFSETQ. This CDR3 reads CASSPGTGDQPQHF. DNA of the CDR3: TGCGCCAGCAGCCCCGGGACAGGGGATCAGCCCCAGCATTTT.

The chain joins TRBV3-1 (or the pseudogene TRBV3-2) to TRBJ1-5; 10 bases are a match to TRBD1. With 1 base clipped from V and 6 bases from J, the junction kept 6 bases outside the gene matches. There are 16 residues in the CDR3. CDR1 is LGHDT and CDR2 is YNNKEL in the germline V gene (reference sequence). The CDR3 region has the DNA TGTGCCAGCAGCCAAGGGGGACAGGGGTTTGGTCAGCCCCAGCATTTT. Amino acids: CASSQGGQGFGQPQHF.

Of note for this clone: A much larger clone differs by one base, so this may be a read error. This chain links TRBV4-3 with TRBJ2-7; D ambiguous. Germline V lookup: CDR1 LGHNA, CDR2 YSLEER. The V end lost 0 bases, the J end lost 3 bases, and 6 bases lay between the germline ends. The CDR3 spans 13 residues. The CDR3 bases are TGCGCCAGCAGCCAAGATCTAGTCTACGAGCAGTACTTC. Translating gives CASSQDLVYEQYF.

CDR3 region: CASSLVGGKSQPQHF. The CDR3, as DNA: TGCGCCAGCAGCTTGGTTGGGGGGAAAAGTCAGCCCCAGCATTTT. The J gene is TRBJ1-5, the V gene TRBV5-1, with D maybe TRBD1 (5 bases). The germline V gene has CDR1 SGHRS and CDR2 YFSETQ. V was trimmed by 0 bases and J by 6 bases, leaving 13 bases between them. CDR3 length equals 15 residues.

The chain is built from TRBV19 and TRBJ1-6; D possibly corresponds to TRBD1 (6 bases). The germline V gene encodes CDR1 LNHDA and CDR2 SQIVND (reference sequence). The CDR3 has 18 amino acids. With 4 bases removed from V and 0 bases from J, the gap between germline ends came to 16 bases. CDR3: CASSTLGTLSSYNSPLHF. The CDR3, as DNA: TGTGCCAGTAGTACCCTCGGGACACTGAGCTCCTATAATTCACCCCTCCACTTT.